This T cell receptor beta chain was sequenced during a study of CD8 T cells in Susac syndrome. On the study more broadly: Treatment at blood withdrawal was none, corticosteroids, or intravenous immunoglobulin alone in Susac syndrome patients.

Random hexamers primed reverse transcription of about 0.45 to 1 ug RNA. An immunoSEQ multiplex PCR generated amplified TCR beta CDR3 products spanning 54 Vbeta and 13 Jbeta. TCRdb analysed the immunoSEQ multiplex PCR reads with MiXCR anew, one entry per CDR3 protein. The sample consists of about 200,000 distinct CDR3 sequences, more than 85% of them appearing once. The J segment lost 5 bases and the V segment lost 3 bases, leaving 9 bases of the junction unmatched. CDR3 size: 16 residues. The germline V gene has CDR1 LNHNV and CDR2 YYDKDF (reference sequence). Blood CD8+ and CD4+ T cells underwent high-throughput TCR beta sequencing. The TEMRA cells underwent FACS enrichment, while the CD8+ and CD4+ T cells underwent negative isolation.

The source material was CD4+ T cells from PBMCs. The TCR was taken from a human donor with Susac syndrome. The gene calls are TRBV15 and TRBJ2-7; 11 nucleotides match TRBD1. The DNA for the CDR3 is TGTGCCACCAGCAGCCGACGGACAGGGGGCGTGGACGAGCAGTACTTC. This translates into CATSSRRTGGVDEQYF. The full variable domain, rest sourced from reference TRBV15 and TRBJ2-7, is DAMVIQNPRYQVTQFGKPVTLSCSQTLNHNVMYWYQQKSSQAPKLLFHYYDKDFNNEADTPDNFQSRRPNTSFCFLDIRSPGLGDTAMYLCATSSRRTGGVDEQYFGPGTRLTVT.